A selection of T cell receptor beta chains follows, all from one sample in a study of cytomegalovirus exposure and HLA in healthy donors. Clones were read by immunoSEQ multiplex PCR, and TCRdb kept only the in-frame ones, dropping some. The sample holds approximately 120,000 clones. Specimen: PBMCs. The receptors were gathered from a man in his forties or fifties in good health and CMV-seronegative. Each CDR3 is given with its conserved first and last residue. A D gene is named only where the DNA matches it firmly.

D: TRBD1
V: TRBV4-2
J: TRBJ1-4
DNA: TGTGCCAGCAGCCAAGGATGGAAGGGGGCGTCTAATGAAAAACTGTTTTTT
CDR3: CASSQGWKGASNEKLFF

D: NA
V: TRBV25-1
J: TRBJ2-1
DNA: TGTGCCAGCATATTCGACAATGAGCAGTTCTTC
CDR3: CASIFDNEQFF

D: NA
V: TRBV28
J: TRBJ1-4
DNA: TGTGCCAGCAGGATACAGGAAAAACTGTTTTTT
CDR3: CASRIQEKLFF

D: TRBD1
V: TRBV6-1
J: TRBJ2-1
DNA: TGTGCCAGCAGTGGTCACAGGGGGATCAATGAGCAGTTCTTC
CDR3: CASSGHRGINEQFF

D: NA
V: TRBV7-6
J: TRBJ2-6
DNA: TGTGCCAGCAGCCCCAGCCTTACAGGGCCTGGGGCCAACGTCCTGACTTTC
CDR3: CASSPSLTGPGANVLTF

D: NA
V: TRBV5-6
J: TRBJ1-2
DNA: TGTGCCAGCAGCAGAGACAGGAACTATGGCTACACCTTC
CDR3: CASSRDRNYGYTF

D: TRBD2
V: TRBV6-6
J: TRBJ2-7
DNA: TGTGCCAGCAGAGAACTAGCGGGAAGCTACGAGCAGTACTTC
CDR3: CASRELAGSYEQYF

D: TRBD2
V: TRBV5-4
J: TRBJ2-5
DNA: TGTGCCAGCAGCTGGACTAGCGAAGAGACCCAGTACTTC
CDR3: CASSWTSEETQYF

D: TRBD1
V: TRBV28
J: TRBJ2-1
DNA: TGTGCCAGCAGTTTTGGGACAGGGCACTACAATGAGCAGTTCTTC
CDR3: CASSFGTGHYNEQFF

D: NA
V: TRBV7-8
J: TRBJ2-7
DNA: TGTGCCAGCAGCTTAGCGGAACAGTCCTACGAGCAGTACTTC
CDR3: CASSLAEQSYEQYF

D: NA
V: TRBV10-3
J: TRBJ2-1
DNA: TGTGCCATCAGTGAGCGCGGAGCTGGTTACAATGAGCAGTTCTTC
CDR3: CAISERGAGYNEQFF

D: TRBD1
V: TRBV4-2
J: TRBJ2-7
DNA: TGTGCCAGCAGCGCCGGGACAGGGTCCTACGAGCAGTACTTC
CDR3: CASSAGTGSYEQYF

D: TRBD2
V: TRBV9
J: TRBJ2-7
DNA: TGTGCCAGCAGCCCCCACTCCGGGACTAGCGGGACAGGCGAGCAGTACTTC
CDR3: CASSPHSGTSGTGEQYF

D: NA
V: TRBV5-1
J: TRBJ2-6
DNA: TGCGCCAGCAGCCGCGAGGGCCCTGGGGCCAACGTCCTGACTTTC
CDR3: CASSREGPGANVLTF

D: TRBD2
V: TRBV4-1
J: TRBJ2-1
DNA: TGCGCCAGCAGCCACAATTTAGCGGGAGGTGTCTACAATGAGCAGTTCTTC
CDR3: CASSHNLAGGVYNEQFF

D: NA
V: TRBV10-3
J: TRBJ2-7
DNA: TGTGCCATCAGTGGAGGGATTGGGGAGCAGTACTTC
CDR3: CAISGGIGEQYF

D: NA
V: TRBV27
J: TRBJ2-7
DNA: TGTGCCAGCAGTTCGGGCGGGATCTACGAGCAGTACTTC
CDR3: CASSSGGIYEQYF

D: NA
V: TRBV10-1
J: TRBJ2-5
DNA: TGCGCCAGCTCTTCCGACATTTTAAAAGAGACCCAGTACTTC
CDR3: CASSSDILKETQYF

D: NA
V: TRBV28
J: TRBJ2-1
DNA: TGTGCCAGCATTGGAGTTGAGAGCTCCTACAATGAGCAGTTCTTC
CDR3: CASIGVESSYNEQFF

D: NA
V: TRBV28
J: TRBJ1-5
DNA: TGTGCCAGCAGCCTAGGGGGTTATGTGGGCAATCAGCCCCAGCATTTT
CDR3: CASSLGGYVGNQPQHF

D: TRBD1
V: TRBV7-2
J: TRBJ1-2
DNA: TGTGCCAGCAGCTTAAGGACAGGGACTAACTATGGCTACACCTTC
CDR3: CASSLRTGTNYGYTF

D: TRBD1
V: TRBV7-3
J: TRBJ2-3
DNA: TGTGCCAGCAGCCACCAGACAGGGATCGCAGATACGCAGTATTTT
CDR3: CASSHQTGIADTQYF

D: NA
V: TRBV11-3
J: TRBJ1-3
DNA: TGTGCCAGCAGCTTCGGACGGGGAGGAAACACCATATATTTT
CDR3: CASSFGRGGNTIYF

D: NA
V: TRBV15
J: TRBJ2-7
DNA: TGTGCCACCAGCAGATTCATCGGAGGATCAGCTTTTAAGTACTTC
CDR3: CATSRFIGGSAFKYF

D: NA
V: TRBV6-5
J: TRBJ2-6
DNA: TGTGCCAGCAGTTATGTACCGGGTGCTGGGGCCAACGTCCTGACTTTC
CDR3: CASSYVPGAGANVLTF

D: NA
V: TRBV6-5
J: TRBJ2-7
DNA: TGTGCCAGCAGTTCAGACTACATGGTCTCTCCCTACGAGCAGTACTTC
CDR3: CASSSDYMVSPYEQYF

D: TRBD2
V: TRBV7-2
J: TRBJ2-1
DNA: TGTGCCAGCAGCTTTGTTAGCCTAGCGGGCTATGAGCAGTTCTTC
CDR3: CASSFVSLAGYEQFF

D: NA
V: TRBV7-8
J: TRBJ2-5
DNA: TGTGCCAGCAGCTTAGCGCTCGGGACACCTCAAGAGACCCAGTACTTC
CDR3: CASSLALGTPQETQYF